This T cell receptor (beta chain) was sequenced during a study of T cells expressing NK-cell markers. Whole-study context: Sorted T-cell subsets CD3+CD56+NKG2C+, CD3+CD56+NKG2C- and CD3+CD56-NKG2C+ were TCR beta-sequenced.

TCRdb reprocessed the 5' RACE reads and keeps a single row for each CDR3 protein, giving no DNA. Recorded for this sample: around 470,000 distinct CDR3 sequences. This clonotype originated in a woman aged 50 to 65 in good health. The sequenced sample was blood T cells: a sorted CD56 or NKG2C T cell subset, CD4+ or CD8+ T cells, or bulk PBMC T cells (not recorded which).

The chain's CDR3 is CSARVDGTGDTQYF. The chain joins TRBV20-1 to TRBJ2-3; the TCRdb D gene call, TRBD1, has no DNA to confirm it. Germline loops: CDR1 DFQATT, CDR2 SNEGSKA (reference sequence). The CDR3 is 14 amino acids.